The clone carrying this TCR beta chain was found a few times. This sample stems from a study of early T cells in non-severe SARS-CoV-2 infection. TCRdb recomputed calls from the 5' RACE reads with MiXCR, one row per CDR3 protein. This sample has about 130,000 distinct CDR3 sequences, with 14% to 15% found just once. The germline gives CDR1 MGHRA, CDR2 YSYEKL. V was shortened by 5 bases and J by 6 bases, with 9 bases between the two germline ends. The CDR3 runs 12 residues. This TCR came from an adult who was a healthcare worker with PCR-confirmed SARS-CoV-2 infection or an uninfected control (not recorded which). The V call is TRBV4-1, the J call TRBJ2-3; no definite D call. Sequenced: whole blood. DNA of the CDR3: TGCGCCAGCAGCTTTGACGGGGATACGCAGTATTTT. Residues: CASSFDGDTQYF.